One sample yielded the 9 T cell receptor beta chains listed below, sequenced in a study of blood T cell repertoires in COVID-19. Sequencing used immunoSEQ multiplex PCR; TCRdb keeps in-frame clones, though not all of them. The repertoire holds about 120,000 clones, approximately 86% seen once, with approximately 10% in the top ten. Sample: peripheral blood. The receptor set was obtained from a woman aged 70-85 years with COVID-19, enrolled during active disease.

The chain employs TRBV2 and TRBJ1-3; D call uncertain. V was trimmed by 1 base and J by 5 bases, leaving 6 bases between them. The germline V gene encodes CDR1 SNHLY and CDR2 FYNNEI. This CDR3 has 13 amino acids. The CDR3 nucleotides are TGTGCCAGCAGTGAAGTATGGCGAAACACCATATATTTT. Translating it yields CASSEVWRNTIYF.

This clone was seen a few times. V is TRBV11-1 and J is TRBJ1-4, with 8 bases matching TRBD1. The V gene's germline CDR1 is SGHAT and CDR2 FQDESV (reference sequence). The CDR3 totals 16 residues. The trim removed 5 bases at V and 5 bases at J, leaving 10 bases unmatched. In DNA, the CDR3 is TGTGCCAGCAGCGACAGGGGCGGCGGATTAAATGAAAAACTGTTTTTT. This encodes CASSDRGGGLNEKLFF.

The chain employs TRBV30 and TRBJ1-4; D ambiguous. CDR1 is GTSNPN and CDR2 is SVGIG in the germline V gene (reference sequence). Trimming stripped 0 bases from V and 0 bases from J, with 14 bases between. The CDR3 spans 17 residues. The CDR3 DNA sequence: TGTGCCTGGAGTGTAGGCCGGCTAGTTGCAACTAATGAAAAACTGTTTTTT. Its translation: CAWSVGRLVATNEKLFF.

CDR3 DNA: TGTGCCAGCAGTCTACGGGGTAATTCACCCCTCCACTTT. It yields the protein CASSLRGNSPLHF. The V call is TRBV9, the J call TRBJ1-6; D is unresolved. V dropped 5 bases and J dropped 6 bases, with 9 bases sitting between them. The CDR3 is 13 residues long. CDR1 is SGDLS, CDR2 YYNGEE, per germline.

J is TRBJ2-1 and V is TRBV29-1; TRBD1 matches 9 bases. Per the germline V gene, CDR1 is SQVTM and CDR2 is ANQGSEA. This CDR3 is built from 14 residues. The J segment lost 3 bases and the V segment lost 6 bases, leaving 6 bases of the junction unmatched. The DNA for the CDR3 is TGCAGCGTAGCCACAGGGGGCTACTACAATGAGCAGTTCTTC. Encoded protein: CSVATGGYYNEQFF.

The chain recombines TRBV27 with TRBJ1-5; 7 nucleotides match TRBD1. This CDR3 is 14 amino acids long. Germline V gene data show CDR1 as MNHEY and CDR2 as SMNVEV (reference sequence). Trimming at V came to 8 bases and at J to 11 bases, leaving 15 bases not matched to a gene. The chain's CDR3 is CASSPPGQFTAQHF. In DNA form, the CDR3 reads TGTGCCAGCTCACCACCGGGACAGTTCACGGCCCAGCATTTT.

CDR3 nucleotide sequence: TGTGCCAGCAGCCAAGATAGGGGGATCTCCTACAATGAGCAGTTCTTC. It yields the protein CASSQDRGISYNEQFF. This chain connects TRBV3-1 (or the pseudogene TRBV3-2) to TRBJ2-1, with a weak D call TRBD1 (6 bases). V gave up 0 bases and J gave up 0 bases, with 9 bases separating them. CDR3 length: 16 residues. The germline V gene has CDR1 LGHDT and CDR2 YNNKEL (reference sequence).

The chain links TRBV14 to TRBJ2-7; no clear D. Germline V gene lookup returns CDR1 SGHDN and CDR2 FVKESK. The CDR3 is 11 residues long. Deletions cut 3 bases from V and 4 bases from J, with 4 bases between. CDR3 nucleotides: TGTGCCAGCAGCCATCGTTACGAGCAGTACTTC. Its protein product is CASSHRYEQYF.

This clone has more than one count but fewer than ten. This chain uses TRBV9 with TRBJ1-2; a possible D gene is TRBD1 (6 bases). There are 15 residues in the CDR3. Per germline, CDR1 SGDLS and CDR2 YYNGEE. V lost 4 bases, J lost 2 bases, and 15 bases lay in between. CDR3 nucleotides: TGTGCCAGCAGCCGTACCCTACAGGGAAACTATGGCTACACCTTC. It translates to CASSRTLQGNYGYTF.